These 24 T cell receptor beta chains were sequenced from one sample in a study of cytomegalovirus exposure and HLA in healthy donors. Both 60 Vbeta primers and 13 Jbeta primers went into the PCR. TCRdb's table, derived via immunoSEQ multiplex PCR, lists solely in-frame clones and lacks some. The sample shows 100,000 to 150,000 clones, 75% to 90% of them seen only once. The specimen was PBMCs. The receptors were gathered from a man aged 35 to 55 in good health and CMV-seronegative.

This clone was seen once. This chain connects TRBV10-3 to TRBJ2-7; the match to TRBD1 covers 9 bases. CDR3 length: 14 amino acids. Germline V CDR1 and CDR2: ENHRY, SYGVKD. The ends lost 7 bases at V and 2 bases at J; junction bases unmatched: 6. CDR3 loop: CAITSDRGPYEQYF. CDR3 nucleotide sequence: TGTGCCATCACTTCGGACAGGGGCCCCTACGAGCAGTACTTC.

The chain employs TRBV15 and TRBJ2-1; possibly TRBD1 for D (8 bases). CDR1 is LNHNV, CDR2 YYDKDF, per germline (reference sequence). This CDR3 contains 15 residues. Trimming pared 3 bases from V and 4 bases from J, leaving 13 bases between. In nucleotides, the CDR3 is TGTGCCACCAGCAGGGGGGGGGACAGGTACAATGAGCAGTTCTTC. Protein product: CATSRGGDRYNEQFF.

The chain links TRBV28 to TRBJ1-2; possible D gene TRBD1, 5 bases. The V end lost 7 bases, the J end lost 0 bases, and 6 bases lay between the germline ends. Germline V gives CDR1 MDHEN, CDR2 SYDVKM. The CDR3 is 12 residues long. CDR3 loop: CASKTANYGYTF. In nucleotides, the CDR3 is TGTGCCAGCAAGACAGCTAACTATGGCTACACCTTC.

CDR3 sequence (DNA): TGTGCCAGCAGTTATGGTTCGGCGGGAGGAGTTGAGCAGTACTTC. Protein sequence: CASSYGSAGGVEQYF. V usage is TRBV6-5 and J usage is TRBJ2-7, with 8 bases matching TRBD2. From germline, CDR1 is MNHEY and CDR2 SVGAGI. With 3 bases clipped from V and 7 bases from J, the junction kept 11 bases outside the gene matches. The CDR3 sequence is 15 residues long.

This clone has a single count. The J gene is TRBJ1-6, the V gene TRBV9; TRBD1 matches at 7 bases. CDR3 length: 14 amino acids. The ends lost 4 bases at V and 5 bases at J; junction bases unmatched: 3. Germline V CDR1 and CDR2: SGDLS, YYNGEE. CDR3 sequence (DNA): TGTGCCAGCAGCCCCGGGACAGATAATTCACCCCTCCACTTT. Translated, it gives CASSPGTDNSPLHF.

This rearrangement joins TRBV7-9 to TRBJ2-7; 8 nucleotides align to TRBD2. Germline lookup yields CDR1 SEHNR and CDR2 FQNEAQ (reference sequence). The CDR3 spans 14 residues. Trimming removed 2 bases from V and 5 bases from J; junction bases left unmatched: 5. The CDR3 nucleotides are TGTGCCAGCAGCTTATCGACTAGCGTCCACGAGCAGTACTTC. Encoded protein: CASSLSTSVHEQYF.

The chain employs TRBV14 and TRBJ2-1, with 13 bases aligning to TRBD2. This CDR3 is built from 20 residues. V was clipped by 4 bases and J by 4 bases; unmatched bases: 16. From germline, CDR1 is SGHDN and CDR2 FVKESK. The CDR3 reads CASSPPLGLAGASSYNEQFF. The CDR3 nucleotides are TGTGCCAGCAGCCCGCCGTTAGGACTAGCGGGGGCCTCCTCTTACAATGAGCAGTTCTTC.

The CDR3 loop reads CASSVVQPQHF. In nucleotides, the CDR3 is TGTGCCAGCAGCGTAGTACAGCCCCAGCATTTT. This chain connects TRBV9 to TRBJ1-5; no reliable D call. The CDR3 is 11 amino acids. Trimming cost V 0 bases and J 7 bases, with 2 bases left between them. Germline values: CDR1 SGDLS, CDR2 YYNGEE.

This chain joins TRBV19 and TRBJ1-5; unclear D gene. The CDR3 is 13 amino acids. Germline values: CDR1 LNHDA, CDR2 SQIVND (reference sequence). V was shortened by 7 bases and J by 5 bases, with 12 bases between the two germline ends. The CDR3 DNA is TGTGCCAGTACCGGCAGGTTTGATCAGCCCCAGCATTTT. Translated, it gives CASTGRFDQPQHF.

The gene calls are TRBV5-1 and TRBJ2-5; 12 bases map to TRBD2. This CDR3 comprises 17 residues. The V gene's germline CDR1 is SGHRS and CDR2 YFSETQ. The V gene end was trimmed by 3 bases and the J gene end by 5 bases; junction bases not matched to a gene: 11. This CDR3 reads CASSSDQTSGGGETQYF. CDR3 bases: TGCGCCAGCAGCTCCGACCAGACTAGCGGGGGAGGGGAGACCCAGTACTTC.

The chain recombines TRBV11-3 with TRBJ2-3; 10 bases line up with TRBD1. V lost 0 bases, J lost 3 bases, and 6 bases stayed unmatched. Germline assignment: CDR1 SGHNT and CDR2 YENEEA. The CDR3 consists of 17 residues. The CDR3 DNA reads as TGTGCCAGCAGCTTAGATCGACGGACAGGGGGAACAGATACGCAGTATTTT. Translation gives CASSLDRRTGGTDTQYF.

This clone was picked up a small number of times. The rearrangement joins TRBV11-2 to TRBJ2-2; unclear D gene. Germline V gene lookup returns CDR1 SGHAT and CDR2 FQNNGV. Trimming shortened V by 5 bases and J by 7 bases, and 8 bases separated the two germline ends. The CDR3 covers 12 residues. CDR3 nucleotides: TGTGCCAGCAGCCCCGGGTACGGGGAGCTGTTTTTT. This translates into CASSPGYGELFF.

This chain joins TRBV19 and TRBJ1-5; no firm D call. CDR3 length: 13 residues. Per germline, CDR1 LNHDA and CDR2 SQIVND (reference sequence). The germline V and J ends were trimmed by 5 bases and 7 bases, with 12 bases remaining between them. DNA of the CDR3: TGTGCCAGTAGTGCATCTGTAGTACAGCCCCAGCATTTT. It specifies CASSASVVQPQHF.

The chain carries TRBV10-3 and TRBJ2-7; 11 bases fit TRBD1. Losses at the gene ends were 0 bases for V and 2 bases for J; bases not matched to a gene: 6. The CDR3 spans 17 residues. Germline lookup yields CDR1 ENHRY and CDR2 SYGVKD. The CDR3 region is CAISESTPGQGAYEQYF. Here the CDR3 DNA reads TGTGCCATCAGTGAGTCGACTCCGGGACAGGGGGCCTACGAGCAGTACTTC.

The genes are TRBV7-9 and TRBJ1-5; D might be TRBD1 (5 bases). The CDR3 covers 16 residues. Trimming stripped 4 bases from V and 4 bases from J, with 17 bases between. Germline CDR1 is SEHNR and CDR2 is FQNEAQ (reference sequence). The CDR3 region is CASSYAPGGGNQPQHF. The CDR3 DNA follows: TGTGCCAGCAGCTACGCGCCGGGGGGGGGAAATCAGCCCCAGCATTTT.

This chain uses TRBV5-1 with TRBJ1-5; 7 positions match TRBD1. Germline CDR1 and CDR2: SGHRS and YFSETQ. Trimming at V came to 0 bases and at J to 4 bases, leaving 1 base not matched to a gene. CDR3 length: 14 amino acids. CDR3 region: CASSLGDRNQPQHF. Written as DNA, the CDR3 is TGCGCCAGCAGCTTGGGGGACAGAAATCAGCCCCAGCATTTT.

This chain joins TRBV27 and TRBJ2-3, with TRBD2 as a possible D gene (6 bases). The V end was cut by 10 bases, the J end by 4 bases, with 21 bases between. CDR3 length: 15 residues. Germline CDR1 and CDR2: MNHEY and SMNVEV (reference sequence). CDR3 coding DNA: TGTGCCACCTCTCTAGCGCTAGCTAATTCAGATACGCAGTATTTT. Protein: CATSLALANSDTQYF.

This sequence joins TRBV5-1 and TRBJ2-3, with TRBD2 identical over 12 bases. The V gene end was trimmed by 2 bases and the J gene end by 2 bases; junction bases not matched to a gene: 6. CDR3 size: 17 residues. Germline-derived CDR1 and CDR2 are SGHRS and YFSETQ. The CDR3 DNA is TGCGCCAGCAGCTTTCTAGCGGGGGGGCTCGACACAGATACGCAGTATTTT. Its protein product is CASSFLAGGLDTDTQYF.

To note about this clone: Relative to the germline gene, one junction end is altered; a read error may explain this. The J gene is TRBJ2-2, the V gene TRBV7-9; 7 positions agree with TRBD1. Germline V gene data show CDR1 as SEHNR and CDR2 as FQNEAQ (reference sequence). The CDR3 covers 16 residues. The CDR3 is CSSSSRTGPNTGELFF. The CDR3 DNA reads as TGTTCCAGCAGCTCACGGACAGGCCCGAACACCGGGGAGCTGTTTTTT.

This clone showed up just a few times. The chain has TRBV5-4 and TRBJ2-5; TRBD1 agrees at 9 bases. This CDR3 is built from 15 residues. The trim removed 4 bases at V and 5 bases at J, leaving 9 bases unmatched. Germline values: CDR1 SGHNT, CDR2 YYREEE (reference sequence). The CDR3 DNA is TGTGCCAGCAGCCCCAAGGGGGGGACAGGGGAGACCCAGTACTTC. Residues: CASSPKGGTGETQYF.

The count of this clone is one. J is TRBJ1-5 and V is TRBV6-5, with 10 bases matching TRBD1. Germline CDR1 and CDR2: MNHEY and SVGAGI. J lost 3 bases, V lost 4 bases, and 6 bases had no gene match. This CDR3 is 16 amino acids long. Here the CDR3 reads CASSSMDRGNNQPQHF. CDR3 DNA sequence: TGTGCCAGCAGTTCCATGGACAGGGGGAACAATCAGCCCCAGCATTTT.

This clone was observed a few times. The V and J genes are TRBV5-6 and TRBJ2-7; 9 positions agree with TRBD1. The V gene end was trimmed by 2 bases and the J gene end by 1 base; junction bases not matched to a gene: 1. This CDR3 spans 14 amino acids. Germline-derived CDR1 and CDR2 are SGHDT and YYEEEE. The CDR3 reads CASSFGTGSYEQYF. The CDR3 bases are TGTGCCAGCAGCTTTGGGACAGGGTCCTACGAGCAGTACTTC.

The chain has TRBV10-3 and TRBJ2-5; D uncertain. The J call may be wrong; the DNA end is better matched by TRBJ2-7. CDR1 and CDR2 (germline): ENHRY, SYGVKD. This CDR3 region has 12 residues. The CDR3 coding sequence is TGTGCCATCAGAGACCCAGGCTACGAGCAGTACTTC. Its protein product is CAIRDPGYEQYF.

In regard to this clone: An end of the junction differs from the germline gene, which may be a read error. J is TRBJ2-1 and V is TRBV7-9, with 10 bases fitting TRBD2. Germline CDR1 and CDR2: SEHNR and FQNEAQ (reference sequence). The CDR3 consists of 14 residues. CDR3 bases: TGTTCCAGCAGAACTAGCGGGACCTACAATGAGCAGTTCTTC. Translating gives CSSRTSGTYNEQFF.